The 2 T cell receptor beta chains reported below all come from one sample, sequenced in a study of blood T cell repertoires in COVID-19. Produced via immunoSEQ multiplex PCR; TCRdb's table is partial and in-frame only. The data contain roughly 200,000 clones, around 94% of them singletons. Material: peripheral blood. These receptors were obtained from a man aged 25 to 45 with COVID-19, enrolled during active disease.

V and J are TRBV5-6 and TRBJ1-3; 9 bases map to TRBD1. The V segment lost 5 bases and the J segment 0 bases; nucleotides outside the gene matches: 9. Germline CDR1 SGHDT, CDR2 YYEEEE. CDR3 length equals 17 residues. CDR3 DNA sequence: TGTGCCAGCAGTTCCTCGGACAGGGGATACTCTGGAAACACCATATATTTT. Translating gives CASSSSDRGYSGNTIYF.

This clone was seen once. This rearrangement joins TRBV15 to TRBJ1-4; D unclear. CDR1 and CDR2 (germline): LNHNV, YYDKDF (reference sequence). The CDR3 length is 16 residues. Trimming shortened V by 2 bases and J by 0 bases, and 10 bases separated the two germline ends. The chain's CDR3 is CATSRRTDATNEKLFF. The CDR3 nucleotides read TGTGCCACCAGCAGAAGGACTGACGCAACTAATGAAAAACTGTTTTTT.